These 3 T cell receptor beta chains were sequenced from one sample in a study of human T cells and chemical hapten exposure. TCRdb analysed the RACE reads with MiXCR anew, one entry per CDR3 protein. The profile shows about 380,000 distinct CDR3 sequences, around 6% of them singletons. Time point of the sample: patch test 2, 6 weeks after DPC sensitization. Treatment: therapeutic diphenylcyclopropenone sensitization with weekly scalp DPC. The sample here was whole blood, taken in connection with sensitization to the hapten diphenylcyclopropenone (DPC). These receptors came from a woman between 18 and 29 years old with alopecia areata. Some clones in this sample may be carry-over from other donors' samples.

The sample holds many counts of this clonotype. The gene calls are TRBV29-1 and TRBJ2-5, with D perhaps given as TRBD1 or TRBD2 (6 bases each). CDR3 size: 14 residues. Germline V CDR1 and CDR2: SQVTM, ANQGSEA. The V and J ends lost 7 bases and 0 bases respectively, with 15 bases between them. The CDR3 sequence: CSGGRGADQETQYF. CDR3 in DNA: TGCAGCGGGGGGCGGGGAGCAGACCAAGAGACCCAGTACTTC.

This clonotype was detected only a few times. The chain joins TRBV19 to TRBJ2-5; 12 bases match TRBD1. Germline V gives CDR1 LNHDA, CDR2 SQIVND (reference sequence). The ends lost 6 bases at V and 5 bases at J; junction bases unmatched: 16. This CDR3 has 18 amino acids. CDR3 in DNA: TGTGCCAGTAGAAGCACTCCCGGGACAGGGGGCGCGGGGGAGACCCAGTACTTC. It codes for CASRSTPGTGGAGETQYF.

In this sample, this clonotype turned up a few times. V and J are TRBV6-5 and TRBJ1-2; 8 bases line up with TRBD1. The germline CDR1 and CDR2 sequences are MNHEY and SVGAGI. V lost 6 bases to trimming and J lost 2 bases; unmatched junction nucleotides: 5. There are 14 residues in the CDR3. CDR3 amino acids: CASRGDRRNYGYTF. CDR3 sequence (DNA): TGTGCCAGCAGGGGGGACAGGAGGAACTATGGCTACACCTTC.